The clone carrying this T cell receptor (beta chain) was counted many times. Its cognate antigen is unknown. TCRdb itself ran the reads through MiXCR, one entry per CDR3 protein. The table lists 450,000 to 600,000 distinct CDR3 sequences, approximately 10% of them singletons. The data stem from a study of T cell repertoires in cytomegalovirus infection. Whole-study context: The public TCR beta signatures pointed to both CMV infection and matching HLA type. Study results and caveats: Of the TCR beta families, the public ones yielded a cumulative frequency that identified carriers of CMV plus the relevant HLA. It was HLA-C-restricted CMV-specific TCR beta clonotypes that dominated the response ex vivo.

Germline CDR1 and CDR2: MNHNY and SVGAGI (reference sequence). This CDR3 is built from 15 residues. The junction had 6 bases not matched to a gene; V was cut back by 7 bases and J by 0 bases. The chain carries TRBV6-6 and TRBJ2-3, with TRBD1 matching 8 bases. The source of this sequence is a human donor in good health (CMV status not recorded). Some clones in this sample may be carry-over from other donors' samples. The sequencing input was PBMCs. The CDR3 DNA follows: TGTGCCAGCAAAGACAGGGGTTCTAGCACAGATACGCAGTATTTT. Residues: CASKDRGSSTDTQYF.